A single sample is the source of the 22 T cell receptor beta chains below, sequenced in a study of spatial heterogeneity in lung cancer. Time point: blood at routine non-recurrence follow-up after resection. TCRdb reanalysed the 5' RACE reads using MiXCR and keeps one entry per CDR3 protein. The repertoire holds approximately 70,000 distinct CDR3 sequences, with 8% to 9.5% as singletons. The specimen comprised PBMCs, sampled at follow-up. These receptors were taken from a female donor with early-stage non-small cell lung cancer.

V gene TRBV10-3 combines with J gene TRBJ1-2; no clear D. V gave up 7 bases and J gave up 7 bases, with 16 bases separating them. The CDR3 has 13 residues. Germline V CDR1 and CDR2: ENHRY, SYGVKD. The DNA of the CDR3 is TGTGCCATCACTGGGTCGATAGGGCTTGGCTACACCTTC. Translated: CAITGSIGLGYTF.

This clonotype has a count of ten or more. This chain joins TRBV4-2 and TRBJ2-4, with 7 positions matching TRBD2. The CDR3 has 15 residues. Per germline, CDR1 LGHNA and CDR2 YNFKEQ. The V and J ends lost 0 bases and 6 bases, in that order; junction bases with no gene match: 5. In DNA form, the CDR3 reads TGTGCCAGCAGCCAAGATGGGCGGGAGTTAAACATTCAGTACTTC. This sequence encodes CASSQDGRELNIQYF.

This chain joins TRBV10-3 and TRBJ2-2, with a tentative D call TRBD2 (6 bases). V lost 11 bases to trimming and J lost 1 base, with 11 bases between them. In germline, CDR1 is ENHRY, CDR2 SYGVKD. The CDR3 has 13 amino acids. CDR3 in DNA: TGTGCCGTTCCGGGGGAGAACACCGGGGAGCTGTTTTTT. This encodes CAVPGENTGELFF.

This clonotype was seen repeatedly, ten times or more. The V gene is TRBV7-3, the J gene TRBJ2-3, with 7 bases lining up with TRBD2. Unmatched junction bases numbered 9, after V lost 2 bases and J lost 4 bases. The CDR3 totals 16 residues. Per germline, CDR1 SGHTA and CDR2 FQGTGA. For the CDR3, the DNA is TGTGCCAGCAGCTTACTCGGCGGGAGTGTCGCAGATACGCAGTATTTT. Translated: CASSLLGGSVADTQYF. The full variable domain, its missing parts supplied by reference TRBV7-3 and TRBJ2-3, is GAGVSQTPSNKVTEKGKYVELRCDPISGHTALYWYRQSLGQGPEFLIYFQGTGAADDSGLPNDRFFAVRPEGSVSTLKIQRTERGDSAVYLCASSLLGGSVADTQYFGPGTRLTVL.

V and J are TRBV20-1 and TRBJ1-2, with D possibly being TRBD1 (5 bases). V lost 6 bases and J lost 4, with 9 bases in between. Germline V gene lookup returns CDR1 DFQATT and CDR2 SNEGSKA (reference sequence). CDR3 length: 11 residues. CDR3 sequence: CSARDGYGYTF. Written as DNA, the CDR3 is TGCAGTGCCCGGGACGGCTATGGCTACACCTTC.

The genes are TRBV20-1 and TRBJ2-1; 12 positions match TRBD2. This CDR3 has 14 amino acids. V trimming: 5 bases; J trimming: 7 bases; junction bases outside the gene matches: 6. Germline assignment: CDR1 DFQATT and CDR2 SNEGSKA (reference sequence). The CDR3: CSASSGRATNEQFF. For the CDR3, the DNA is TGCAGTGCTTCTAGCGGGAGGGCCACAAATGAGCAGTTCTTC.

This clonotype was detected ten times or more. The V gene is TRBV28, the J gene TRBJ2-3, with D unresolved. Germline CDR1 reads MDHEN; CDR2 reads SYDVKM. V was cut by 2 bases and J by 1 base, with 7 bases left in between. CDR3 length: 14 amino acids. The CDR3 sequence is CASSLGSGTDTQYF. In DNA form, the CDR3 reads TGTGCCAGCAGTTTAGGGTCTGGCACAGATACGCAGTATTTT.

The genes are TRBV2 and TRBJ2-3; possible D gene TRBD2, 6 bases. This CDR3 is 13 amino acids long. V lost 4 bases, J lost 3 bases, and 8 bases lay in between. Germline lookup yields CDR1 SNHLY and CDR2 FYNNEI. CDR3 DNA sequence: TGTGCCAGCAGTGTCCGGGGGACAGATACGCAGTATTTT. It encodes CASSVRGTDTQYF.

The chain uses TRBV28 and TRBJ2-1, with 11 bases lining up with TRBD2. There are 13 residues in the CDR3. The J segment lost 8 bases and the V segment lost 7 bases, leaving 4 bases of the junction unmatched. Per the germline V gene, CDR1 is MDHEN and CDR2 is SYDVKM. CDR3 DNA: TGTGCCAGCACCCTTAGCGGGAGGGATGAGCAGTTCTTC. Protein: CASTLSGRDEQFF.

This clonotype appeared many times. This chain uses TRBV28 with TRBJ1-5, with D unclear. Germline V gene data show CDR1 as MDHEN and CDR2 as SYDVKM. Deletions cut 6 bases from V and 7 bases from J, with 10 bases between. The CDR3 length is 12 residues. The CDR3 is CASRLDGQPQHF. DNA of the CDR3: TGTGCCAGCAGGCTCGACGGCCAGCCCCAGCATTTT.

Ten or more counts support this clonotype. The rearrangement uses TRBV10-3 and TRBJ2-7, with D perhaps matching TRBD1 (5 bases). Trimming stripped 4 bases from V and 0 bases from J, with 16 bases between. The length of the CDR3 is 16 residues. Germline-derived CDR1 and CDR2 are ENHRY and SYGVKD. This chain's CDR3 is CAISVSGKDSSYEQYF. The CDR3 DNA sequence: TGTGCCATCAGTGTTTCAGGGAAAGACAGCTCCTACGAGCAGTACTTC.

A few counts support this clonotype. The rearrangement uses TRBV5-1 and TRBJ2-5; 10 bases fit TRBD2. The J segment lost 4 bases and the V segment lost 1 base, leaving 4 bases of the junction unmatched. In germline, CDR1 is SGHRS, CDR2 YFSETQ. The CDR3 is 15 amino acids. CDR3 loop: CASSLFLAGAETQYF. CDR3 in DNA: TGCGCCAGCAGCTTGTTTCTAGCGGGGGCAGAGACCCAGTACTTC.

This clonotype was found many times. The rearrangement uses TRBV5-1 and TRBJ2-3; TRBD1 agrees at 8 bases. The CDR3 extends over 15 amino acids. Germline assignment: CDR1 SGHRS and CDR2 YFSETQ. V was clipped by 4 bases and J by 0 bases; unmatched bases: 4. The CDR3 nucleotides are TGCGCCAGCAGCGCGGACAGGGCCAGCACAGATACGCAGTATTTT. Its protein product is CASSADRASTDTQYF.

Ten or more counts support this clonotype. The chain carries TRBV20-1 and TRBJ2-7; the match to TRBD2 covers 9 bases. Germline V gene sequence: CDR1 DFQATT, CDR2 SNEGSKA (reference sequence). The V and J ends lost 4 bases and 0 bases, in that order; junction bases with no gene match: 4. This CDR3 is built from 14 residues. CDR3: CSATAGGPSYEQYF. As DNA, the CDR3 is TGCAGTGCTACTGCGGGAGGGCCCTCCTACGAGCAGTACTTC.

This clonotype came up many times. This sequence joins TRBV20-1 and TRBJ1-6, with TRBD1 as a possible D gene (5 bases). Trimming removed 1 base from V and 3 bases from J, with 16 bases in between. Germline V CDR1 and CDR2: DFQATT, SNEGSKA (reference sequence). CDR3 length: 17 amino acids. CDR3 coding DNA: TGCAGTGCTAGAGGGCCGGGGGGTGCAGGCTATAATTCACCCCTCCACTTT. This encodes CSARGPGGAGYNSPLHF.

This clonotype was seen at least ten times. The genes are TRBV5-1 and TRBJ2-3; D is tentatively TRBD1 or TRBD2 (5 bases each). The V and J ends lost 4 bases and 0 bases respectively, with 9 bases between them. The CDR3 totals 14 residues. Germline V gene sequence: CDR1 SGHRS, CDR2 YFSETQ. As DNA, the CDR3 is TGCGCCAGCAGCCCGGGGCCGAGCACAGATACGCAGTATTTT. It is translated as CASSPGPSTDTQYF.

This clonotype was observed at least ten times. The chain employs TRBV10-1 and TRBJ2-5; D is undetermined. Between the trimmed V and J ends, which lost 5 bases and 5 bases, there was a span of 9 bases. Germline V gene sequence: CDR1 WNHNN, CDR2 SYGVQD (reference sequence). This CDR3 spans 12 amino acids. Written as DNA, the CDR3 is TGCGCCAGCAGTCAAGGTCGGGAGACCCAGTACTTC. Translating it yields CASSQGRETQYF.

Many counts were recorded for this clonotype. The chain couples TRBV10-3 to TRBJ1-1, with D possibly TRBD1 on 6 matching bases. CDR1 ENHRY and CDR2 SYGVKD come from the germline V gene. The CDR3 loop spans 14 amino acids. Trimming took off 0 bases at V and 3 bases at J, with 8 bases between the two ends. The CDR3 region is CAISESRGDTEAFF. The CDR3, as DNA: TGTGCCATCAGTGAGTCGAGGGGGGACACTGAAGCTTTCTTT.

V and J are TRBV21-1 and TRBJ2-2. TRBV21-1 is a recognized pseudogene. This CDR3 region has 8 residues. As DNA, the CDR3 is TGTGCCCCGAGGGAGCTGTTTTTT. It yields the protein CAPRELFF.

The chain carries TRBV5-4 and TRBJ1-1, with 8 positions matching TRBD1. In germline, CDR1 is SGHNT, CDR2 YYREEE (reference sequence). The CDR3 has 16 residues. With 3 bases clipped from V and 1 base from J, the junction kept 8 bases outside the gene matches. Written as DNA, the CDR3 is TGTGCCAGCAGCTATGTTCCCGGACAGGGGAACACTGAAGCTTTCTTT. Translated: CASSYVPGQGNTEAFF.

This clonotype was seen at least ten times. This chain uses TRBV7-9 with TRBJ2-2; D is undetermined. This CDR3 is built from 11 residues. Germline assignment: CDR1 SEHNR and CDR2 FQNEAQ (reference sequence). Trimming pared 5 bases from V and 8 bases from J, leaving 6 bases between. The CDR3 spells CASSRSGELFF. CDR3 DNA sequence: TGTGCCAGCAGCCGATCGGGGGAGCTGTTTTTT.

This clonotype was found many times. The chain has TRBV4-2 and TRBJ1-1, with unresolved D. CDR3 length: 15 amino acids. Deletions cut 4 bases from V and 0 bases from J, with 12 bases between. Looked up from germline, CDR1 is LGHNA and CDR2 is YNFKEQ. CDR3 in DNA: TGTGCCAGCAGCCGGGGTGAGTCCATGAACACTGAAGCTTTCTTT. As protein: CASSRGESMNTEAFF.